Described below is a single T cell receptor beta chain sequence and its context. Its specificity is unknown. The study reverse transcribed the entire isolated RNA, so it sequenced expressed TCRB transcripts. The repertoire was sequenced with immunoSEQ multiplex PCR; TCRdb's copy has only in-frame clones and lacks some. Among about 340,000 clones listed, 9.3% were seen once. These data come from a study of beta chain features in type 1 diabetes. Study as a whole: Age, gender and cell yields were alike across patients and healthy donors. Researchers looked at 95 million to 140 million sorted cells across all samples. Study-level findings and limits: Among type 1 diabetes patients, VDJ junctions had fewer insertions and more deletions. TCRB CDR3s from Type 1 diabetes patients were moderately but significantly shorter in all four CD4+ subsets.

Germline V gives CDR1 SQVTM, CDR2 ANQGSEA. Trimming took 6 bases from V and 9 from J, leaving 18 bases between them. The CDR3 runs 13 residues. Sampling consisted of one heparinised blood draw per donor, averaging approximately 100 mL. The clonotype comes from a young man with type 1 diabetes. The chain uses TRBV29-1 and TRBJ1-5, with no clear D. Sequenced material: central memory CD4+ T cells from blood. The CDR3 spells CSVRTDDGRPQHF. The CDR3 region has the DNA TGCAGCGTAAGGACGGACGACGGGAGGCCCCAGCATTTT.